A single sample is the source of the 7 T cell receptor beta chains below, sequenced in a study of T cells in Graves' hyperthyroidism and ophthalmopathy. RNA transcripts gave rise to amplified TCR beta CDR3 regions. The study used the HTBI primer set for a first-round RT-PCR of the TCR CDR3. Using its own MiXCR run on the multiplex PCR reads, TCRdb lists one record per CDR3 protein. Among about 250,000 distinct CDR3 sequences listed, almost 25% were seen once. The specimen sequenced was blood. The receptor set was obtained from a middle-aged woman with Graves' ophthalmopathy.

This clonotype was observed many times. This chain links TRBV28 with TRBJ2-4; D might be TRBD2 (7 bases). V lost 6 bases to trimming and J lost 2 bases, with 14 bases between them. Germline V lookup: CDR1 MDHEN, CDR2 SYDVKM. CDR3 size: 15 residues. CDR3 DNA sequence: TGTGCCAGCAGAGAAAGCGGGACACCCAAAAACATTCAGTACTTC. It encodes CASRESGTPKNIQYF.

The rearrangement joins TRBV20-1 to TRBJ1-2, with unresolved D. The germline V gene has CDR1 DFQATT and CDR2 SNEGSKA (reference sequence). The CDR3 covers 13 residues. V lost 0 bases, J lost 2 bases, and 7 bases lay in between. Here the CDR3 DNA reads TGCAGTGCTAGAGACAGAGTGAACTATGGCTACACCTTC. Amino acids: CSARDRVNYGYTF.

This clonotype was counted ten times or more. The chain links TRBV30 to TRBJ1-6, with 7 bases fitting TRBD1. V was pared by 0 bases and J by 0 bases, with 5 bases of the junction left unmatched. Looked up from germline, CDR1 is GTSNPN and CDR2 is SVGIG (reference sequence). The CDR3 spans 17 residues. DNA for the CDR3: TGTGCCTGGAGTGTAGAACAGGGGAACTCCTATAATTCACCCCTCCACTTT. Translated: CAWSVEQGNSYNSPLHF.

In its sample, this clonotype was seen many times. J is TRBJ1-6 and V is TRBV4-2, with D possibly being TRBD1 (6 bases). Germline CDR1 reads LGHNA; CDR2 reads YNFKEQ. The length of the CDR3 is 15 residues. Trimming left V 4 bases short and J 11 bases short, with 18 bases between. The CDR3 DNA reads as TGTGCCAGCAGCCCCGAGGGGGGCCTCGGGACACCCCTCCACTTT. It codes for CASSPEGGLGTPLHF.

At least ten counts were recorded for this clonotype. The chain is built from TRBV12-3 or TRBV12-4 and TRBJ2-5; TRBD2 might be the D (5 bases). The CDR3 is made up of 17 amino acids. Trimming shortened V by 5 bases and J by 1 base, and 20 bases separated the two germline ends. CDR3 sequence (DNA): TGTGCCAGCAGTCAAACTAACTCAGCGGATCCCCAAGAGACCCAGTACTTC. Translation gives CASSQTNSADPQETQYF.

The chain is built from TRBV6-1 and TRBJ2-4; D is perhaps TRBD2 (5 bases). The germline V gene has CDR1 MNHNS and CDR2 SASEGT. This CDR3 is built from 11 residues. V lost 5 bases to trimming and J lost 6 bases, with 5 bases between them. As DNA, the CDR3 is TGTGCCAGCAGTCGGGGAAACATTCAGTACTTC. Protein product: CASSRGNIQYF.

This clonotype occurred many times. The chain combines TRBV20-1 with TRBJ1-1; no reliable D call. Germline CDR1 DFQATT, CDR2 SNEGSKA (reference sequence). V was shortened by 5 bases and J by 0 bases, with 13 bases between the two germline ends. CDR3 length: 14 amino acids. The CDR3 DNA reads TGCAGTGCTCGAGGACCGGGGATGAACACTGAAGCTTTCTTT. Its protein is CSARGPGMNTEAFF.